What follows are 19 T cell receptor beta chains derived from one specimen sequenced in a study of T cell responses to AZD1222 COVID-19 vaccine. Sequencing used immunoSEQ multiplex PCR; TCRdb keeps in-frame clones, though not all of them. Among roughly 180,000 clones, roughly nine tenths were seen once, and the ten largest hold roughly 1.7%. This material consisted of peripheral blood, taken 28 days after the second AZD1222 dose. These receptors were collected from an adult who received the AZD1222 COVID-19 vaccine.

The rearrangement links TRBV5-4 to TRBJ1-1, with 9 bases that match TRBD1. This CDR3 contains 15 residues. V lost 4 bases and J lost 4; bases outside the gene matches: 8. Germline lookup yields CDR1 SGHNT and CDR2 YYREEE (reference sequence). In DNA, the CDR3 is TGTGCCAGCAGCCTCGACAGGGGGGCGGTCACTGAAGCTTTCTTT. This translates into CASSLDRGAVTEAFF. Full variable domain (rest looked up from reference TRBV5-4 and TRBJ1-1): ETGVTQSPTHLIKTRGQQVTLRCSSQSGHNTVSWYQQALGQGPQFIFQYYREEENGRGNFPPRFSGLQFPNYSSELNVNALELDDSALYLCASSLDRGAVTEAFFGQGTRLTVV.

V and J are TRBV9 and TRBJ1-4; a weak D match, TRBD1 (6 bases). There are 13 residues in the CDR3. Germline V gives CDR1 SGDLS, CDR2 YYNGEE. Trimming pared 4 bases from V and 8 bases from J, leaving 12 bases between. The CDR3 loop is CASSSGQTEKLFF. CDR3 DNA: TGTGCCAGCAGCTCGGGACAAACCGAAAAACTGTTTTTT.

The chain has TRBV7-2 and TRBJ2-1; tentatively, D is TRBD2 (5 bases). The CDR3 runs to 14 residues. Germline V gene lookup returns CDR1 SGHTA and CDR2 FQGNSA. V gave up 5 bases and J gave up 0 bases, with 8 bases separating them. CDR3 region: CASSPGVSYNEQFF. In DNA, the CDR3 is TGTGCCAGCAGCCCCGGGGTCTCCTACAATGAGCAGTTCTTC.

The chain uses TRBV6-2 or TRBV6-3 and TRBJ1-2, with no clear D. Trimming took off 2 bases at V and 4 bases at J, with 11 bases between the two ends. Germline CDR1 MNHEY, CDR2 SVGEGT. The length of the CDR3 is 14 residues. DNA of the CDR3: TGTGCCAGCAGTTACGGGGAGGTCGTCTATGGCTACACCTTC. It codes for CASSYGEVVYGYTF.

The V and J genes are TRBV5-8 and TRBJ2-5, with no clear D. This CDR3 spans 13 amino acids. V was pared by 0 bases and J by 0 bases, with 3 bases between. CDR1 is SGHTS and CDR2 is YDEGEE in the germline V gene. CDR3 DNA sequence: TGTGCCAGCAGCTTGGGGGACCAAGAGACCCAGTACTTC. This sequence encodes CASSLGDQETQYF.

The chain uses TRBV6-5 and TRBJ2-7; a weak D match, TRBD2 (5 bases). Germline CDR1 reads MNHEY; CDR2 reads SVGAGI. V lost 0 bases, J lost 6 bases, and 18 bases lay in between. The CDR3 is 16 residues long. Written as DNA, the CDR3 is TGTGCCAGCAGTTACTCCGCGAGGGAAATCTGGGGCGAGCAGTACTTC. It encodes CASSYSAREIWGEQYF.

The rearrangement joins TRBV19 to TRBJ2-2, with no clear D. V dropped 2 bases and J dropped 1 base, with 20 bases sitting between them. Germline CDR1 and CDR2: LNHDA and SQIVND (reference sequence). There are 19 residues in the CDR3. The chain's CDR3 is CASSIRRPGQRENTGELFF. DNA for the CDR3: TGTGCCAGTAGTATACGCCGACCGGGCCAGCGAGAGAACACCGGGGAGCTGTTTTTT.

This chain uses TRBV6-6 with TRBJ1-1; the D is unclear. Trimming took off 2 bases at V and 3 bases at J, with 7 bases between the two ends. Germline V lookup: CDR1 MNHNY, CDR2 SVGAGI (reference sequence). The CDR3 has 13 residues. CDR3 amino acids: CASSYQMDTEAFF. As DNA, the CDR3 is TGTGCCAGCAGTTACCAAATGGACACTGAAGCTTTCTTT.

The chain recombines TRBV20-1 with TRBJ1-4, with D possibly being TRBD1 (5 bases). CDR3 length equals 15 residues. The V end was cut by 3 bases, the J end by 8 bases, with 19 bases between. Germline V gene sequence: CDR1 DFQATT, CDR2 SNEGSKA (reference sequence). The CDR3 loop is CSASLSRGSLEKLFF. The CDR3 coding sequence is TGCAGTGCTAGTCTCTCAAGGGGATCTCTCGAAAAACTGTTTTTT.

CDR3 nucleotide sequence: TGTGCCTGGAGTGTTGGGTTGGGGGCCTACGAGCAGTACTTC. Amino acid sequence: CAWSVGLGAYEQYF. This sequence joins TRBV30 and TRBJ2-7; D tentatively fits TRBD1 or TRBD2 (5 bases each). V gave up 0 bases and J gave up 2 bases, with 11 bases separating them. Germline lookup yields CDR1 GTSNPN and CDR2 SVGIG (reference sequence). The CDR3 consists of 14 residues.

The rearrangement uses TRBV7-9 and TRBJ1-4, with D possibly being TRBD1 (6 bases). The V end lost 5 bases, the J end lost 2 bases, and 9 bases lay between the germline ends. This CDR3 is 14 amino acids long. Germline CDR1 and CDR2: SEHNR and FQNEAQ (reference sequence). CDR3 in amino acids: CASSQDRTNEKLFF. The CDR3 coding sequence is TGTGCCAGCAGCCAAGACAGGACTAATGAAAAACTGTTTTTT.

The chain combines TRBV27 with TRBJ2-7; D not certain. Trimming left V 5 bases short and J 4 bases short, with 21 bases between. CDR1 and CDR2 from the germline V gene are MNHEY and SMNVEV (reference sequence). This CDR3 region has 16 residues. The CDR3 sequence is CASSPLFPTKTYEQYF. The CDR3 nucleotides read TGTGCCAGCAGTCCCCTGTTCCCGACAAAAACTTACGAGCAGTACTTC.

The chain recombines TRBV29-1 with TRBJ2-2; a possible D gene is TRBD1 (7 bases). This CDR3 has 14 amino acids. Trimming removed 6 bases at V and 7 bases at J, with 18 bases between. Germline lookup yields CDR1 SQVTM and CDR2 ANQGSEA. The CDR3 sequence is CSVRRRGDGGELFF. The CDR3 nucleotides are TGCAGCGTCCGTCGCAGGGGGGATGGCGGGGAGCTGTTTTTT.

V and J are TRBV12-3 or TRBV12-4 and TRBJ2-7; D unresolved. The V end was cut by 9 bases, the J end by 5 bases, with 8 bases between. The CDR3 covers 10 residues. The CDR3 coding sequence is TGTGCCAGGGCGAGTGACGAGCAGTACTTC. This encodes CARASDEQYF.

The chain joins TRBV28 to TRBJ1-2, with D unresolved. CDR1 and CDR2 (germline): MDHEN, SYDVKM. This CDR3 has 12 residues. Deletions cut 1 base from V and 5 bases from J, with 5 bases between. CDR3 loop: CASSLSTYGYTF. CDR3 nucleotide sequence: TGTGCCAGCAGTTTATCCACGTATGGCTACACCTTC.

J is TRBJ1-2 and V is TRBV5-6, with TRBD1 matching 7 bases. CDR1 is SGHDT, CDR2 YYEEEE, per germline. V shed 5 bases and J 2 bases; nucleotides not matched to a gene: 6. The CDR3 extends over 14 amino acids. The CDR3 DNA follows: TGTGCCAGCAGAATGACAGGGCCGAACTATGGCTACACCTTC. Its translation is CASRMTGPNYGYTF. Full variable domain (missing parts from reference TRBV5-6 and TRBJ1-2): DAGVTQSPTHLIKTRGQQVTLRCSPKSGHDTVSWYQQALGQGPQFIFQYYEEEERQRGNFPDRFSGHQFPNYSSELNVNALLLGDSALYLCASRMTGPNYGYTFGSGTRLTVV.

CDR3 residues: CASRRGAGAEAFF. The CDR3 bases are TGTGCCAGTAGGCGGGGAGCCGGGGCTGAAGCTTTCTTT. V is TRBV19 and J is TRBJ1-1, with no clear D. The CDR3 contains 13 residues. V was cut by 6 bases and J by 6 bases, with 14 bases left in between. The germline CDR1 and CDR2 sequences are LNHDA and SQIVND (reference sequence).

The chain is built from TRBV18 and TRBJ1-4, with a weak D call TRBD1 (5 bases). V dropped 5 bases and J dropped 8 bases, with 12 bases sitting between them. CDR1 is KGHSH, CDR2 LQKENI, per germline. The CDR3 extends over 13 amino acids. CDR3 region: CASSADRLEKLFF. CDR3 nucleotides: TGTGCCAGCTCAGCTGACAGACTCGAAAAACTGTTTTTT.

There are a few counts of this clone. The chain couples TRBV5-1 to TRBJ2-7; 9 positions match TRBD1. Unmatched junction bases numbered 12, after V lost 6 bases and J lost 5 bases. Germline CDR1 SGHRS, CDR2 YFSETQ. There are 15 residues in the CDR3. The CDR3 nucleotides read TGCGCCAGCAAGGCCTCCGGGACAGGGTTCCACGAGCAGTACTTC. Translation gives CASKASGTGFHEQYF.